This is a list of T cell receptor beta chains from one sample in a study of graft-versus-host responses after intestinal transplantation. These receptors have no known antigen. Some clones are missing from TCRdb's copy, which holds only in-frame ones; the method was immunoSEQ multiplex PCR. The table has some 120,000 clones, less than 95% seen once. Sequences were derived from unstimulated CD4+ T cells sorted from spleen or lymph node cells, sampled before intestinal transplant. Every receptor here comes from a human donor who received an intestinal transplant. Both conserved end residues are part of each CDR3. Fields, in order: V gene, J gene, CDR3 protein.

v_call: TRBV4-1
j_call: TRBJ1-4
cdr3_aa: CASSQDETGTFSTNEKLFF

v_call: TRBV5-6
j_call: TRBJ2-3
cdr3_aa: CASSLILGQGADTQYF

v_call: TRBV7-9
j_call: TRBJ2-1
cdr3_aa: CASSSRTSGRNNEQFF

v_call: TRBV5-6
j_call: TRBJ2-7
cdr3_aa: CASSHTSYEQYF

v_call: TRBV27
j_call: TRBJ1-2
cdr3_aa: CASSLSQGYGYTF

v_call: TRBV11-2
j_call: TRBJ2-7
cdr3_aa: CASSRNSDEQYF

v_call: TRBV28
j_call: TRBJ2-7
cdr3_aa: CASSSNYEQYF

v_call: TRBV19
j_call: TRBJ2-3
cdr3_aa: CASSIEGGAADTQYF

v_call: TRBV28
j_call: TRBJ2-5
cdr3_aa: CASSSARGMVEETQYF

v_call: TRBV18
j_call: TRBJ1-2
cdr3_aa: CASSPGGYYGYTF

v_call: TRBV7-9
j_call: TRBJ2-6
cdr3_aa: CASSLDTASEANVLTF

v_call: TRBV14
j_call: TRBJ2-2
cdr3_aa: CASSQVTGTGELFF

v_call: TRBV6-7
j_call: TRBJ2-7
cdr3_aa: CASTKKWHYEQYF

v_call: TRBV2
j_call: TRBJ2-1
cdr3_aa: CASRAGTSSYNEQFF

v_call: TRBV19
j_call: TRBJ1-5
cdr3_aa: CASSTGQVSQPQHF

v_call: TRBV20-1
j_call: TRBJ2-5
cdr3_aa: CSATSGETQYF

v_call: TRBV5-1
j_call: TRBJ2-2
cdr3_aa: CASSSLYGTSGRGGGELFF

v_call: TRBV9
j_call: TRBJ2-5
cdr3_aa: CASSVAVGGATQYF

v_call: TRBV2
j_call: TRBJ1-2
cdr3_aa: CASSEVTVVLGYTF

v_call: TRBV28
j_call: TRBJ2-1
cdr3_aa: CASSLRLAGYNEQFF

v_call: TRBV2
j_call: TRBJ1-2
cdr3_aa: CASSPSAGRILKGYTF

v_call: TRBV28
j_call: TRBJ2-7
cdr3_aa: CASRYHTGVGSYEQYF

v_call: TRBV4-1
j_call: TRBJ2-2
cdr3_aa: CASSQGRTRGELFF

v_call: TRBV29-1
j_call: TRBJ2-7
cdr3_aa: CSVGQNSYEQYF

v_call: TRBV2
j_call: TRBJ2-2
cdr3_aa: CASRFGLAGTGELFF